This is a list of T cell receptor beta chains from one sample in a study of cytomegalovirus exposure and HLA in healthy donors. Generated by immunoSEQ multiplex PCR, the TCRdb table keeps only in-frame clones and is missing some. The data show about 120,000 clones, 15% seen once. The specimen was PBMCs. All receptors come from a woman between 18 and 29 years old in good health and CMV-seronegative. Each CDR3 is given with its conserved first and last residue. D genes are given only for firm matches. Where a row states a size, it is once, few, many or the class of an expanded clone; other rows omit it.

size: .; D: .; V: TRBV9; J: TRBJ2-2; length: 14; DNA: TGTGCCAGCAGCCCAGGGACAACCACCGGGGAGCTGTTTTTT; CDR3: CASSPGTTTGELFF
size: .; D: .; V: TRBV4-2; J: TRBJ1-1; length: 18; DNA: TGTGCCAGCAGCCAAGTTTCCGGGGCCGCGGTCGAGGAGGGTGAAGCTTTCTTT; CDR3: CASSQVSGAAVEEGEAFF
size: few; D: TRBD2; V: TRBV7-2; J: TRBJ2-1; length: 17; DNA: TGTGCCAGCAGCCCCCGGGCTAGCGGGAGGGTTTACAATGAGCAGTTCTTC; CDR3: CASSPRASGRVYNEQFF
size: .; D: .; V: TRBV30; J: TRBJ2-5; length: 11; DNA: TGTGCCTGGAGGACCGGGGTAGCGGCGTACTTC; CDR3: CAWRTGVAAYF
size: few; D: TRBD1; V: TRBV30; J: TRBJ1-6; length: 13; DNA: TGTGCCTGGGGACAGGGAGAGTATTCACCCCTCCACTTT; CDR3: CAWGQGEYSPLHF
size: few; D: .; V: TRBV6-6; J: TRBJ1-1; length: 12; DNA: TGTGCCAGCAGTCCTCAGGGGACTGAAGCTTTCTTT; CDR3: CASSPQGTEAFF
size: few; D: .; V: TRBV29-1; J: TRBJ1-1; length: 12; DNA: TGCAGCGTAGAACAGGGGAACACTGAAGCTTTCTTT; CDR3: CSVEQGNTEAFF
size: .; D: TRBD1; V: TRBV4-3; J: TRBJ1-3; length: 19; DNA: TGCGCCAGCAGCCAAGAGTACCGGGGACAGGGGGCAGGTGGAAACACCATATATTTT; CDR3: CASSQEYRGQGAGGNTIYF
size: .; D: .; V: TRBV28; J: TRBJ1-2; length: 13; DNA: TGTGCCAGCAGCCAAGGACAGCGGGAAGGCTACACCTTC; CDR3: CASSQGQREGYTF
size: .; D: TRBD2; V: TRBV28; J: TRBJ2-7; length: 16; DNA: TGTGCCAGCAGTTTATCCGCAGCGGGGGCCTCCTACGAGCAGTACTTC; CDR3: CASSLSAAGASYEQYF